A single sample is the source of the 16 T cell receptor beta chains below, sequenced in a study of T cell changes during pregnancy in multiple sclerosis. This table comes from immunoSEQ multiplex PCR, and its TCRdb copy is limited to in-frame clones, with some not included. The sample shows around 130,000 clones, 90% to 95% of them seen only once. The source material was peripheral blood, sampled before pregnancy. These receptors all come from a female donor with multiple sclerosis, enrolled in a pregnancy study.

The rearrangement joins TRBV19 to TRBJ2-5, with D perhaps TRBD2 (6 bases). Trimming removed 5 bases from V and 5 bases from J, with 15 bases in between. The CDR3 runs to 14 residues. The germline V gene encodes CDR1 LNHDA and CDR2 SQIVND (reference sequence). CDR3 coding DNA: TGTGCCAGTAGTTCCGGGACTCCTGTGGAGACCCAGTACTTC. This translates into CASSSGTPVETQYF.

This sequence joins TRBV5-1 and TRBJ1-1; 7 nucleotides line up with TRBD1. After removal of 0 bases from V and 5 bases from J, the junction contained 7 bases not matched to a gene. This CDR3 has 15 amino acids. In germline, CDR1 is SGHRS, CDR2 YFSETQ. The CDR3 coding sequence is TGCGCCAGCAGCTTGGCCAGGGGGAGGCGGACTGAAGCTTTCTTT. It codes for CASSLARGRRTEAFF. The full variable domain, with the rest looked up from reference TRBV5-1 and TRBJ1-1, is KAGVTQTPRYLIKTRGQQVTLSCSPISGHRSVSWYQQTPGQGLQFLFEYFSETQRNKGNFPGRFSGRQFSNSRSEMNVSTLELGDSALYLCASSLARGRRTEAFFGQGTRLTVV.

This rearrangement joins TRBV5-1 to TRBJ2-7; 9 positions agree with TRBD1. With 0 bases clipped from V and 5 bases from J, the junction kept 6 bases outside the gene matches. The CDR3 has 15 amino acids. Looked up from germline, CDR1 is SGHRS and CDR2 is YFSETQ. The CDR3 region has the DNA TGCGCCAGCAGCTTGGTGAGGACAGGGGTCCACGAGCAGTACTTC. As protein: CASSLVRTGVHEQYF.

V gene TRBV10-1 combines with J gene TRBJ1-5; 10 bases match TRBD1. Germline-derived CDR1 and CDR2 are WNHNN and SYGVQD (reference sequence). The V and J ends lost 4 bases and 6 bases, in that order; junction bases with no gene match: 12. The CDR3 length is 17 residues. CDR3 sequence reads: CASSVGGDRGSSQPQHF. The CDR3 DNA reads as TGCGCCAGCAGTGTCGGTGGGGACAGGGGATCAAGTCAGCCCCAGCATTTT.

This chain links TRBV6-1 with TRBJ2-3; 8 nucleotides match TRBD2. The germline V gene encodes CDR1 MNHNS and CDR2 SASEGT. Germline trimming cut 2 bases from V and 2 bases from J; bases unmatched to any gene: 6. The CDR3 totals 16 residues. CDR3 nucleotide sequence: TGTGCCAGCAGTGAACGGCGGGGGGCTCCCACAGATACGCAGTATTTT. Protein: CASSERRGAPTDTQYF.

The chain is built from TRBV15 and TRBJ2-1; D is possibly TRBD1 (6 bases). The CDR3 runs to 14 residues. Germline V gene data show CDR1 as LNHNV and CDR2 as YYDKDF (reference sequence). Trimming stripped 4 bases from V and 3 bases from J, with 10 bases between. The CDR3, as DNA: TGTGCCACCAGCATAAGGGGGTACTACAATGAGCAGTTCTTC. Its translation is CATSIRGYYNEQFF. Variable domain in full (rest from reference TRBV15 and TRBJ2-1): DAMVIQNPRYQVTQFGKPVTLSCSQTLNHNVMYWYQQKSSQAPKLLFHYYDKDFNNEADTPDNFQSRRPNTSFCFLDIRSPGLGDTAMYLCATSIRGYYNEQFFGPGTRLTVL.

J is TRBJ2-1 and V is TRBV7-2; 8 bases are shared with TRBD2. CDR3 size: 16 residues. Germline V gives CDR1 SGHTA, CDR2 FQGNSA. J was trimmed by 9 bases and V by 1 base; bases with no gene match: 11. The CDR3 spells CASSLVSSGLGIEQFF. The CDR3 nucleotides read TGTGCCAGCAGCTTAGTGAGTTCGGGACTAGGGATTGAGCAGTTCTTC.

The V call is TRBV7-7, the J call TRBJ2-5; D is ambiguous. Germline lookup yields CDR1 SSHAT and CDR2 FNYEAQ (reference sequence). Trimming stripped 1 base from V and 4 bases from J, with 10 bases between. The CDR3 covers 14 residues. In DNA form, the CDR3 reads TGTGCCAGCAGCTTAGGGCTAGTAGGAGAGACCCAGTACTTC. Its translation: CASSLGLVGETQYF.

The chain is built from TRBV14 and TRBJ1-3; unclear D gene. Trimming shortened V by 4 bases and J by 0 bases, and 13 bases separated the two germline ends. CDR3 length: 16 amino acids. The V gene's germline CDR1 is SGHDN and CDR2 FVKESK. The CDR3 region has the DNA TGTGCCAGCAGCCCTAGAATGAGGAGCTCTGGAAACACCATATATTTT. This codes for CASSPRMRSSGNTIYF.

This clone was seen only a few times. CDR3 in DNA: TGTGCCAGCAGCTTAGGGTCGGATGAGCAGTTCTTC. Amino acids: CASSLGSDEQFF. The chain carries TRBV7-6 and TRBJ2-1, with D unresolved. The CDR3 runs 12 residues. The germline V and J ends were trimmed by 1 base and 8 bases, with 6 bases remaining between them. From germline, CDR1 is SGHVS and CDR2 FNYEAQ.

The chain couples TRBV6-4 to TRBJ2-7, with TRBD2 identical over 12 bases. J lost 3 bases, V lost 8 bases, and 2 bases had no gene match. The CDR3 contains 13 residues. Germline CDR1 MRHNA, CDR2 SNTAGT. The CDR3 coding sequence is TGTGCCAGCGGACTAGCGGGATTCTACGAGCAGTACTTC. Translated, it gives CASGLAGFYEQYF.

As to this clone: The sample contains more than one DNA sequence encoding this CDR3. The genes are TRBV5-4 and TRBJ2-7; D gene ambiguous. The CDR3 has 13 amino acids. CDR1 SGHNT and CDR2 YYREEE come from the germline V gene (reference sequence). Trimming removed 8 bases from V and 2 bases from J, with 14 bases in between. The CDR3 DNA reads TGTGCCAGTAGCCCGGAGCCAACCTACGAGCAGTACTTC. Protein sequence: CASSPEPTYEQYF. Filled out from reference TRBV5-4 and TRBJ2-7, the complete variable domain reads ETGVTQSPTHLIKTRGQQVTLRCSSQSGHNTVSWYQQALGQGPQFIFQYYREEENGRGNFPPRFSGLQFPNYSSELNVNALELDDSALYLCASSPEPTYEQYFGPGTRLTVT.

The chain has TRBV2 and TRBJ2-7, with TRBD1 identical over 7 bases. The CDR3 loop spans 16 amino acids. Looked up from germline, CDR1 is SNHLY and CDR2 is FYNNEI. After removal of 3 bases from V and 3 bases from J, the junction contained 11 bases not matched to a gene. CDR3 in DNA: TGTGCCAGCAGTGAGAGTCTGGGACAGTGGTACTACGAGCAGTACTTC. Protein sequence: CASSESLGQWYYEQYF.

The chain carries TRBV5-6 and TRBJ1-1; D is perhaps TRBD1 (5 bases). The CDR3 runs to 12 residues. Trimming removed 4 bases at V and 11 bases at J, with 15 bases between. CDR1 and CDR2 from the germline V gene are SGHDT and YYEEEE. The CDR3 region has the DNA TGTGCCAGCAGCGTATCAGTGGGGGGGGCTTTCTTT. Its protein is CASSVSVGGAFF.

The chain recombines TRBV7-2 with TRBJ1-3, with unresolved D. Trimming left V 5 bases short and J 4 bases short, with 12 bases between. The CDR3 has 14 residues. From germline, CDR1 is SGHTA and CDR2 FQGNSA. In DNA, the CDR3 is TGTGCCAGCAGCAAGAGATCGACAGGAAACACCATATATTTT. This translates into CASSKRSTGNTIYF.

V and J are TRBV2 and TRBJ2-1; the D gene is possibly TRBD2 (6 bases). CDR3 length: 14 amino acids. Germline loops: CDR1 SNHLY, CDR2 FYNNEI. V gave up 4 bases and J gave up 7 bases, with 14 bases separating them. In DNA, the CDR3 is TGTGCCAGCAGTGGCTCAGGAGGGCAGAATGAGCAGTTCTTC. Translating it yields CASSGSGGQNEQFF.